This TCR beta chain was captured by sequencing in a study of cytomegalovirus exposure and HLA in healthy donors. This CDR3 has 18 amino acids. Germline CDR1 LGHNT, CDR2 FRNRAP. V trimming: 1 base; J trimming: 8 bases; junction bases outside the gene matches: 17. In regard to this clone: Its antigen remains unknown.

General study results and limits: Subsequent analysis revealed that first-cohort TCR clusters tended to co-occur in the roughly 120 validation repertoires. Investigators reported about 160 TCR beta chains as tied to cytomegalovirus.

This table comes from immunoSEQ multiplex PCR, and its TCRdb copy is limited to in-frame clones, with some not included. The table has under 300,000 clones, almost 90% seen once; the top ten hold under 0.4%. The chain uses TRBV12-5 and TRBJ1-2; 9 bases are a match to TRBD1. The clonotype originates from a woman aged 18-35 years in good health and CMV-seronegative. What was sequenced was PBMCs. CDR3 amino acids: CASGLDWNPGQGSGGYTF. In DNA, the CDR3 is TGTGCTAGTGGTTTGGATTGGAATCCGGGACAGGGTTCCGGGGGCTACACCTTC.